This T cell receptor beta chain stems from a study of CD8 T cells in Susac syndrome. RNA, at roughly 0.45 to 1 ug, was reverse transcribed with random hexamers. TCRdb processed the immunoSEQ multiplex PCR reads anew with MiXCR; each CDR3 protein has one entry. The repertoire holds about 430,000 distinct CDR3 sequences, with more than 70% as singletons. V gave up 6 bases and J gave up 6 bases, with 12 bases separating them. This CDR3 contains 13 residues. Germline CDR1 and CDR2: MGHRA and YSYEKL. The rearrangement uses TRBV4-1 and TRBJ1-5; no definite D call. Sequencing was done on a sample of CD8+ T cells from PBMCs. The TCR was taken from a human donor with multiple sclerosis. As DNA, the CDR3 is TGCGCCAGCAGTTCCCTTCTCGGTCAGCCCCAGCATTTT. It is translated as CASSSLLGQPQHF.